The rows below give T cell receptor beta chains drawn from one sample of a study of OX40 agonist ivuxolimab in advanced cancers. The method was immunoSEQ multiplex PCR; TCRdb's version includes in-frame clones alone and lacks a portion of them. The table has about 64,000 clones, over 65% seen once; the top ten hold 2% to 3%. The sequencing used CD4+ or CD8+ T cells sorted from blood, collected in a trial of the OX40 agonist ivuxolimab. All receptors derive from an adult with an advanced solid tumor such as melanoma, head and neck, liver or kidney cancer. Each CDR3 is given without its conserved first and last residue.

V gene: TRBV11-3; CDR3 length: 13; CDR3 protein: ASSPRQGRDEKLF
V gene: TRBV9; CDR3 length: 14; CDR3 protein: ASSVEAGSRYNEQF
V gene: TRBV27; CDR3 length: 15; CDR3 protein: ASSLSSAGSFPNEQF
V gene: TRBV18; CDR3 length: 10; CDR3 protein: ASSETSAEQF
V gene: TRBV5-6; CDR3 length: 12; CDR3 protein: ASSSDGGRTEAF
V gene: TRBV5-1; CDR3 length: 13; CDR3 protein: ASSSNPTANYGYT
V gene: TRBV11-3; CDR3 length: 13; CDR3 protein: ASSLRSGTVNEQF
V gene: TRBV7-9; CDR3 length: 12; CDR3 protein: ASSLSAIQETQY
V gene: TRBV7-2; CDR3 length: 15; CDR3 protein: ASSLKVLGLNTGELF
V gene: TRBV7-9; CDR3 length: 12; CDR3 protein: ASSARQGNTEAF
V gene: TRBV4-3; CDR3 length: 12; CDR3 protein: ASSQVWNTGELF
V gene: TRBV27; CDR3 length: 14; CDR3 protein: ASRPRSGLSANEQF
V gene: TRBV2; CDR3 length: 12; CDR3 protein: ASSWSTSTGELF
V gene: TRBV7-9; CDR3 length: 13; CDR3 protein: ASSLGDRVNTEAF
V gene: TRBV7-8; CDR3 length: 15; CDR3 protein: ASSPGLAGGYQETQY
V gene: TRBV9; CDR3 length: 11; CDR3 protein: ASLAGNQETQY
V gene: TRBV7-9; CDR3 length: 12; CDR3 protein: ASSLGTSGNEQF
V gene: TRBV19; CDR3 length: 14; CDR3 protein: ASTSGQGGITDTQY
V gene: TRBV19; CDR3 length: 12; CDR3 protein: ASSITDTPGVQY
V gene: TRBV7-2; CDR3 length: 14; CDR3 protein: ASSLWGTGGNYGYT
V gene: TRBV27; CDR3 length: 12; CDR3 protein: ASSFRGYNSPLH
V gene: TRBV5-1; CDR3 length: 11; CDR3 protein: ASSLGFANEQF
V gene: TRBV19; CDR3 length: 11; CDR3 protein: ASKRQTNYGYT
V gene: TRBV19; CDR3 length: 11; CDR3 protein: ASRGTGYNEQF
V gene: TRBV18; CDR3 length: 13; CDR3 protein: ASSEGQGEVYEQY
V gene: TRBV27; CDR3 length: 16; CDR3 protein: ASSLGQINLAAYNEQF
V gene: TRBV5-4; CDR3 length: 10; CDR3 protein: ASSLVTDTQY
V gene: TRBV11-2; CDR3 length: 15; CDR3 protein: ASSPRGAGGPVGTQY
V gene: TRBV9; CDR3 length: 10; CDR3 protein: ASSGADYGYT
V gene: TRBV10-3; CDR3 length: 9; CDR3 protein: AIVCSYEQY
V gene: TRBV19; CDR3 length: 12; CDR3 protein: ASTPHGESYEQY
V gene: TRBV7-9; CDR3 length: 12; CDR3 protein: ASSAPGTRGGYT
V gene: TRBV4-1; CDR3 length: 14; CDR3 protein: ASSQEVGGGVNTQY
V gene: TRBV6-6; CDR3 length: 12; CDR3 protein: ASREGPMNEKLF
V gene: TRBV10-3; CDR3 length: 14; CDR3 protein: AISGPFGTGTDTQY
V gene: TRBV7-2; CDR3 length: 14; CDR3 protein: ASSSPRRGGNYGYT
V gene: TRBV7-9; CDR3 length: 14; CDR3 protein: ASSPDTLGSNQPQH
V gene: TRBV4-3; CDR3 length: 13; CDR3 protein: ASSPDDRRNTEAF
V gene: TRBV6-1; CDR3 length: 12; CDR3 protein: ASMRTGGGQPQH
V gene: TRBV4-1; CDR3 length: 14; CDR3 protein: ASSRQALAVNYGYT
V gene: TRBV9; CDR3 length: 13; CDR3 protein: ASSVGYSRSEKLF
V gene: TRBV18; CDR3 length: 12; CDR3 protein: ASSPDSLNTEAF
V gene: TRBV7-2; CDR3 length: 13; CDR3 protein: ASSLQRGGSGELF
V gene: TRBV9; CDR3 length: 11; CDR3 protein: ASSAGTTYEQY
V gene: TRBV11-2; CDR3 length: 12; CDR3 protein: ASSLVPRDYEQF
V gene: TRBV6-1; CDR3 length: 13; CDR3 protein: ASSVSGQGAGGYT
V gene: TRBV19; CDR3 length: 14; CDR3 protein: ASSFVRTHSNQPQH
V gene: TRBV5-1; CDR3 length: 13; CDR3 protein: ASSFSRGGADTQY
V gene: TRBV7-3; CDR3 length: 12; CDR3 protein: ASSLTGRRDEQF
V gene: TRBV19; CDR3 length: 15; CDR3 protein: ASSKRSSGANTGELF
V gene: TRBV6-6; CDR3 length: 11; CDR3 protein: AGWTTEYNEQF
V gene: TRBV9; CDR3 length: 13; CDR3 protein: ASSSHLGTNEKLF